A selection of T cell receptor beta chains follows, all from one sample in a study of brain T cells in children with intractable seizures. The data were produced by immunoSEQ multiplex PCR, yet TCRdb's version contains in-frame clones alone and is incomplete. This sample has about 350,000 clones, with over 90% found just once. Here the sequenced sample was peripheral blood, taken less than 6 months after surgery. Every receptor here comes from a boy younger than two with tuberous sclerosis and intractable seizures. Both conserved end residues are part of each CDR3. Each record gives: J gene, D gene, clone size, V gene, CDR3 DNA, CDR3 protein. A D gene is named only where the DNA matches it firmly. Part of the rows lack a size; the others show once, few, many or a class for expanded clones.

J: TRBJ2-1
D: TRBD2
size: -
V: TRBV9
DNA: TGTGCCAGCAGGCGGACTAGCGGGGACAATGAGCAGTTCTTC
CDR3: CASRRTSGDNEQFF

J: TRBJ1-2
D: -
size: few
V: TRBV20-1
DNA: TGCAGTGCTCCGAGTGGCTACACCTTC
CDR3: CSAPSGYTF

J: TRBJ2-7
D: -
size: -
V: TRBV5-1
DNA: TGCGCCAGCAGCTTGTCAACGGGAGAATACTACGAGCAGTACTTC
CDR3: CASSLSTGEYYEQYF

J: TRBJ1-2
D: -
size: once
V: TRBV28
DNA: TGTGCCAGCAGTTTAGGGGGGCGGGTCTATGGCTACACCTTC
CDR3: CASSLGGRVYGYTF

J: TRBJ1-5
D: TRBD1
size: -
V: TRBV3-1/TRBV3-2
DNA: TGTGCCAGCAGCCAGTCAGGGGGGGGCCCGAATCAGCCCCAGCATTTT
CDR3: CASSQSGGGPNQPQHF

J: TRBJ2-1
D: TRBD1
size: -
V: TRBV28
DNA: TGTGCCAGCCGTGGGACAGGGGCCTACAATGAGCAGTTCTTC
CDR3: CASRGTGAYNEQFF

J: TRBJ1-1
D: -
size: once
V: TRBV6-5
DNA: TGTGCCAGCAAAATCCCGACGACACATCCTGAAGCTTTCTTT
CDR3: CASKIPTTHPEAFF

J: TRBJ2-1
D: TRBD2
size: -
V: TRBV28
DNA: TGTGCCATCTGGGCGGGGACTAGCAAAGGGAATGAGCAGTTCTTC
CDR3: CAIWAGTSKGNEQFF

J: TRBJ2-5
D: -
size: -
V: TRBV5-5
DNA: TGTGCCAGCACCCCGGAGGGGCATCTTCAAGAGACCCAGTACTTC
CDR3: CASTPEGHLQETQYF

J: TRBJ1-2
D: -
size: -
V: TRBV12-3/TRBV12-4
DNA: TGTGCCAGCAGTTTACCCCTCAATGGCTACACCTTC
CDR3: CASSLPLNGYTF

J: TRBJ2-7
D: TRBD2
size: -
V: TRBV13
DNA: TGTGCCAGCAGCTCACGGGGGGGCGGGTACGAGCAGTACTTC
CDR3: CASSSRGGGYEQYF

J: TRBJ1-5
D: -
size: few
V: TRBV11-2
DNA: TGTGCCAGCAGCTTAGATCAAGTTGGGCCCCAGCATTTT
CDR3: CASSLDQVGPQHF

J: TRBJ2-7
D: -
size: -
V: TRBV5-1
DNA: TGCGCCAGCAGCTTGGACAGGGAGACCTACGAGCAGTACTTC
CDR3: CASSLDRETYEQYF

J: TRBJ1-2
D: TRBD1
size: -
V: TRBV7-8
DNA: TGTGCCAGCAGCTCCGAAGGGGGCGGCTACACCTTC
CDR3: CASSSEGGGYTF

J: TRBJ1-1
D: -
size: -
V: TRBV11-2
DNA: TGTGCCAGCAGCTTAGGGAGTAACACTGAAGCTTTCTTT
CDR3: CASSLGSNTEAFF

J: TRBJ1-2
D: -
size: -
V: TRBV7-9
DNA: TGTGCCAGCAGCTTTCCTCAGGCCTATGGCTACACCTTC
CDR3: CASSFPQAYGYTF

J: TRBJ2-5
D: TRBD1
size: -
V: TRBV3-1/TRBV3-2
DNA: TGTGCCAGCAGCCTGGACAGGGCCCAAGAGACCCAGTACTTC
CDR3: CASSLDRAQETQYF